The sequence of this T cell receptor (beta chain) was determined in a study of cytomegalovirus exposure and HLA in healthy donors. Overall study results and limits: Presence/absence analyses supposed approximately even sequencing depth among donors.

The PCR ran on 60 Vbeta and 13 Jbeta primers. Under the authors' procedure: Counted up in a later analysis, unique TCR beta chains came to approximately 83 million, with 9.5 million to 13 million shared. This table comes from immunoSEQ multiplex PCR, and its TCRdb copy is limited to in-frame clones, with some not included. That table furnishes V, J and clone size, whereas the DNA furnished D and trimming. The data show over 120,000 clones, with 9.7% seen just once and less than 2% held by the top ten. Germline lookup yields CDR1 WSHSY and CDR2 SAAADI. This CDR3 is built from 15 residues. Trimming took off 2 bases at V and 5 bases at J, with 13 bases between the two ends. When sampled, the donors appeared nominally healthy, though they likely had unrecorded immune exposures. Comment on this clone: Its target is not known.

This chain uses TRBV10-2 with TRBJ1-5; the D gene is possibly TRBD1 (6 bases). The clonotype was recovered from a man aged 45-60 years in good health and CMV-seronegative. The sequencing input was PBMCs. CDR3 sequence (DNA): TGCGCCAGCAGTGAGAACGGGGGGGCTGATCAGCCCCAGCATTTT. Protein: CASSENGGADQPQHF.